This T cell receptor (beta chain) was profiled in a study of blood T cell repertoires in COVID-19. Study-level information: The United States, Italy and Spain provided the acute and convalescent COVID-19 samples. The analysed material was cDNA or gDNA that came from T cells, B-cell-depleted T cells, or PBMCs.

Source study methods: Quantification of nucleated cells was approximated via reference gene primer amplification. Data came from immunoSEQ multiplex PCR; TCRdb stores just in-frame clones and leaves some out. D and trimming come from the DNA, and the V and J calls and clone size come from that table. The sample has about 140,000 clones, around 88% seen once; the top ten hold less than 2%. Trimming at V came to 6 bases and at J to 3 bases, leaving 4 bases not matched to a gene. CDR3 size: 14 residues. CDR1 and CDR2 from the germline V gene are MNHEY and SVGEGT. The receptor's source is a woman aged 55-69 years with acute or convalescent COVID-19. V is TRBV6-2 or TRBV6-3 and J is TRBJ1-3, with 8 bases matching TRBD1. The sequencing sample was made of peripheral blood. The CDR3 reads CASSDRGDGNTIYF. The CDR3 region has the DNA TGTGCCAGCAGCGACAGGGGAGATGGAAACACCATATATTTT.